The present TCR beta chain was sequenced within a study of T cell changes during pregnancy in multiple sclerosis. Some clones are missing from TCRdb's copy, which holds only in-frame ones; the method was immunoSEQ multiplex PCR. The data contain about 44,000 clones, 90% of them seen just once; the ten biggest clones take up 0.7%. The CDR3 length is 14 residues. Germline V gene lookup returns CDR1 SGHKS and CDR2 YYEKEE (reference sequence). V shed 4 bases, J shed 7 bases, and the junction held 6 bases outside the gene matches. This chain connects TRBV5-5 to TRBJ2-1; 9 bases agree with TRBD1. Source: CD4+ T cells from peripheral blood mononuclear cells, taken before pregnancy. The TCR comes from a female donor with multiple sclerosis, enrolled in a pregnancy study. In DNA form, the CDR3 reads TGTGCCAGCAGCCCCGGGACAGGGAGGAATGAGCAGTTCTTC. This sequence encodes CASSPGTGRNEQFF.